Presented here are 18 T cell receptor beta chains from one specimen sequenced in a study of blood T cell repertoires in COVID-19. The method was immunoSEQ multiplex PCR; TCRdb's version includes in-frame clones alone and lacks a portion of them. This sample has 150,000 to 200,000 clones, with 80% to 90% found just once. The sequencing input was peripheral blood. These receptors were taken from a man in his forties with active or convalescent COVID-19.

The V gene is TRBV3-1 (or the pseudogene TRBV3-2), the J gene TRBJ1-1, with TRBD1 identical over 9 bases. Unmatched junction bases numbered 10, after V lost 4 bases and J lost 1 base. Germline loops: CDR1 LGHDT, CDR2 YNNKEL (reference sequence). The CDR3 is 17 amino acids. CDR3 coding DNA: TGTGCCAGCAGCCGGGGATTCGGGACAGGGACGAACACTGAAGCTTTCTTT. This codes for CASSRGFGTGTNTEAFF.

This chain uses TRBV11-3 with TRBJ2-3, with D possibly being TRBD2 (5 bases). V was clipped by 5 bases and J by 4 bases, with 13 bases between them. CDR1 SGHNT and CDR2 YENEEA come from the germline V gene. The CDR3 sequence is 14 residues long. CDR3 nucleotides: TGTGCCAGCAGCCGTGTCGGAGGTTCAGATACGCAGTATTTT. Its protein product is CASSRVGGSDTQYF.

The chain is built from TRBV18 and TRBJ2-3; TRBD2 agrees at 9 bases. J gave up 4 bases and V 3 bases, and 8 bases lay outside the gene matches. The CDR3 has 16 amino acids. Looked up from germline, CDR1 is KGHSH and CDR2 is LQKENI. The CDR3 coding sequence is TGTGCCAGCTCACCGATGGGCGGGGGGGCCGCAGATACGCAGTATTTT. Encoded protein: CASSPMGGGAADTQYF.

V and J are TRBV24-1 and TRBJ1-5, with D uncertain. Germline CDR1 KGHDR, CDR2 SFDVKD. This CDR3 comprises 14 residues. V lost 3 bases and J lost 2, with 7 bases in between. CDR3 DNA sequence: TGTGCCACCAGTGATCGCGGCGGCAATCAGCCCCAGCATTTT. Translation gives CATSDRGGNQPQHF.

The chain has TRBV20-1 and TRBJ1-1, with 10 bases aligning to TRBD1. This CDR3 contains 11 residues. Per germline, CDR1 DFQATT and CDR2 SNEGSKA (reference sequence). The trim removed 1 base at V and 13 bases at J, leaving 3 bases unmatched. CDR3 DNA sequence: TGCAGTGCTAGAGGGGACAGGGGTGTTTTCTTT. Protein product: CSARGDRGVFF.

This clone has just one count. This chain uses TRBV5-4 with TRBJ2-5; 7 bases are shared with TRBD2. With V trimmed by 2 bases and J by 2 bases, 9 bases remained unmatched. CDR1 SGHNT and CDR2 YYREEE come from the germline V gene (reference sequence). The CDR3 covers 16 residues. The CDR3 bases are TGTGCCAGCAGCTTAGGACTTAGTAGCGGGCAAGAGACCCAGTACTTC. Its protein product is CASSLGLSSGQETQYF.

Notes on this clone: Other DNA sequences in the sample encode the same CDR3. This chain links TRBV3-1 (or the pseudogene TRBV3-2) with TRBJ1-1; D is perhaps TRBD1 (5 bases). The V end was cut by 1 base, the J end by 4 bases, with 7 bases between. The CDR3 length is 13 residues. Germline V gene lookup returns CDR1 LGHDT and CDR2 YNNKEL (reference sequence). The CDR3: CASSQVRGTEAFF. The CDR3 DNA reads TGTGCCAGCAGCCAAGTTAGGGGCACTGAAGCTTTCTTT.

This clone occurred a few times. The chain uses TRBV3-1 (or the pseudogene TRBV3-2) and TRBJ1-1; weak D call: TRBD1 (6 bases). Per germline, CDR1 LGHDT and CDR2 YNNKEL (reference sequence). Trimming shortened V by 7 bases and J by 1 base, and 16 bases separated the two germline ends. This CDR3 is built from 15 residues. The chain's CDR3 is CASKFNRATNTEAFF. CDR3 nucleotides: TGTGCCAGCAAATTTAACAGGGCCACGAACACTGAAGCTTTCTTT.

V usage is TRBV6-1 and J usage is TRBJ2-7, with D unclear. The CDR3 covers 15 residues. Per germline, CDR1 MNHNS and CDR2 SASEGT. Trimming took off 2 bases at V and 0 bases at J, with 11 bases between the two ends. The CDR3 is CASSEQAAGSYEQYF. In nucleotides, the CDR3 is TGTGCCAGCAGTGAACAGGCAGCCGGCTCCTACGAGCAGTACTTC.

CDR3 nucleotides: TGTGCCAGCAGTGTCCCTGGGGGGACTGAAGCTTTCTTT. It encodes CASSVPGGTEAFF. The V and J genes are TRBV25-1 and TRBJ1-1, with D possibly being TRBD1 (5 bases). CDR1 MGHDK and CDR2 SYGVNS come from the germline V gene. V was cut by 4 bases and J by 5 bases, with 11 bases left in between. The CDR3 totals 13 residues.

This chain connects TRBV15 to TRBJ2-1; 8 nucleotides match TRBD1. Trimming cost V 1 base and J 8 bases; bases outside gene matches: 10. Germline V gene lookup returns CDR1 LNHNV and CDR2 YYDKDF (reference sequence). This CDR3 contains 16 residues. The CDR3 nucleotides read TGTGCCACCAGCAGAGTGGGCAGGGGGCGATTCTATGAGCAGTTCTTC. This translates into CATSRVGRGRFYEQFF.

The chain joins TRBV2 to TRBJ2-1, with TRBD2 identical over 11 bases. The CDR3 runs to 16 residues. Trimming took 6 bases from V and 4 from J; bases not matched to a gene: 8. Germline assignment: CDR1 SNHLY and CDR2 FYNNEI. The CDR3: CASRTLAGEHYNEQFF. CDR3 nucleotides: TGTGCCAGCAGGACACTAGCGGGAGAACATTACAATGAGCAGTTCTTC.

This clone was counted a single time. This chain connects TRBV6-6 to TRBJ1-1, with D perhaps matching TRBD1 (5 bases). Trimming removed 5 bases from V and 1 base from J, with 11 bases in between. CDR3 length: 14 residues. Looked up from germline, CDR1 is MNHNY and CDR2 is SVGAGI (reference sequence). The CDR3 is CASSPIQENTEAFF. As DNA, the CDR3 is TGTGCCAGCAGTCCCATACAGGAGAACACTGAAGCTTTCTTT.

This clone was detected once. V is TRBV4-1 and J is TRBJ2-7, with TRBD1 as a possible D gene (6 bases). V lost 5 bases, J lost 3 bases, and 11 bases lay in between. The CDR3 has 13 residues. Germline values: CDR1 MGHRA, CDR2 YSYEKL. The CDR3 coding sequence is TGCGCCAGCAGCAGCGGACAGTACTACGAGCAGTACTTC. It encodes CASSSGQYYEQYF.

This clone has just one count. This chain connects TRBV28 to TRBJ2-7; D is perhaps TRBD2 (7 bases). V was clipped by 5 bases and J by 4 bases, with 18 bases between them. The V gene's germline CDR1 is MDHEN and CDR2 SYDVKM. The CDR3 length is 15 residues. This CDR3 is CASSGLGGASYEQYF. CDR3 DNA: TGTGCCAGCAGTGGACTAGGGGGGGCCTCGTACGAGCAGTACTTC.

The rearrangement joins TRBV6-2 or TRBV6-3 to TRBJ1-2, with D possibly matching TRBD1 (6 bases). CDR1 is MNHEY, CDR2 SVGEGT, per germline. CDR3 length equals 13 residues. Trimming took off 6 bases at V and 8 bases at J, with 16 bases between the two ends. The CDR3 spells CASSPGQTWGYTF. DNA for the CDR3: TGTGCCAGCAGCCCCGGACAGACATGGGGCTACACCTTC.

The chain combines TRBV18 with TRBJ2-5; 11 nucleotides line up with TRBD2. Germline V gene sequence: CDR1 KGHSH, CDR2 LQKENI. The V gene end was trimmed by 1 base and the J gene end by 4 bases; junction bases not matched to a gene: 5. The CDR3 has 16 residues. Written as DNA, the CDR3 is TGTGCCAGCTCACCACGTCGGCTAGCGGGGGGAGAGACCCAGTACTTC. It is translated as CASSPRRLAGGETQYF.

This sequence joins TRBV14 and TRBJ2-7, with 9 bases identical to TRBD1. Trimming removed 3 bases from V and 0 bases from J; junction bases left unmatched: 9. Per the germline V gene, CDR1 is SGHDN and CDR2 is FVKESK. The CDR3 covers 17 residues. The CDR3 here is CASSQQLGQGFSYEQYF. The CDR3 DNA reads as TGTGCCAGCAGCCAGCAACTGGGACAGGGATTCTCCTACGAGCAGTACTTC.